Listed below are T cell receptor beta chains from one sample, sequenced in a study of blood T cell repertoires in COVID-19. The assay was immunoSEQ multiplex PCR, and TCRdb's table has in-frame clones only and misses some. This table holds around 450,000 clones, about nine tenths found once. Sequenced material: PBMCs or T cells enriched from blood (not recorded which). The receptors were gathered from a woman aged 18-30 years who had recovered from COVID-19. Each CDR3 is given with its conserved first and last residue. The D gene is left open where the match is weak. Size values are once, few and many counts, or a class for expanded clones, and some rows have none.

d_gene	v_gene	abundance	j_gene	CDR3nt	CDR3aa
TRBD1	TRBV16	NA	TRBJ1-6	TGTGCCAGCAACCGTGCGGGACAGATTAATTCACCCCTCCACTTT	CASNRAGQINSPLHF
NA	TRBV28	NA	TRBJ1-6	TGTGCCAGCAGTCTTGCAGGGAATAATTCACCCCTCCACTTT	CASSLAGNNSPLHF
NA	TRBV5-1	NA	TRBJ2-2	TGCGCCAGCAGCTTGTCGGAGGGGCCTCCGCCCGGGGAGCTGTTTTTT	CASSLSEGPPPGELFF
TRBD1	TRBV5-6	NA	TRBJ1-2	TGTGCCAGCAGTGCAGGGGGCGCGGACTATGGCTACACCTTC	CASSAGGADYGYTF
NA	TRBV12-3/TRBV12-4	NA	TRBJ2-1	TGTGCCAGCAGCCCACAGGTAGATGAGCAGTTCTTC	CASSPQVDEQFF
TRBD1	TRBV10-3	NA	TRBJ1-1	TGTGCCATCTGGACAGGGGGTGGGTTGAACACTGAAGCTTTCTTT	CAIWTGGGLNTEAFF
NA	TRBV7-3	NA	TRBJ1-1	TGTGCCAGCAGCTTAACAGCCGGGGGGGAAGCTTTCTTT	CASSLTAGGEAFF
NA	TRBV3-1/TRBV3-2	NA	TRBJ2-3	TGTGCCAGCAGCCAAGGAGCTAGCGACCCAGATACGCAGTATTTT	CASSQGASDPDTQYF
NA	TRBV7-9	NA	TRBJ1-1	TGTGCCAGCAGCTCGTCCGGAGGGGCTTCAGCTTTCTTT	CASSSSGGASAFF
NA	TRBV19	once	TRBJ1-2	TGTGCCAGTACCCCAGGGGACTATGGCTACACCTTC	CASTPGDYGYTF
NA	TRBV12-3/TRBV12-4	NA	TRBJ1-1	TGTGCCAGCAGCAACTTGCGGGAGAAGGAAGCTTTCTTT	CASSNLREKEAFF
NA	TRBV6-2/TRBV6-3	few	TRBJ1-1	TGTGCCAGCAGCCCCCCGGACAGTCGACCGTCTGAAGCTTTCTTT	CASSPPDSRPSEAFF
TRBD1	TRBV6-2/TRBV6-3	few	TRBJ2-2	TGTGCCAGCAGCCTTACAGGGGGCAATGGGGCCGGGGAGCTGTTTTTT	CASSLTGGNGAGELFF
TRBD1	TRBV3-1/TRBV3-2	NA	TRBJ2-6	TGTGCCAGCAGCCAAGATGGGGACAGGTGGGGATATTCTGGGGCCAACGTCCTGACTTTC	CASSQDGDRWGYSGANVLTF
NA	TRBV6-5	NA	TRBJ1-2	TGTGCCAGCAGTTACTCGACTGTCCTGGACTATGGCTACACCTTC	CASSYSTVLDYGYTF
NA	TRBV2	NA	TRBJ1-3	TGTGCCAGCACCCGAGAGGGTGTGCAGGGGAGAAACACCATATATTTT	CASTREGVQGRNTIYF
NA	TRBV10-3	once	TRBJ1-1	TGTGCCATCAGTGAGCCCGGATTCAGGGGAGAGAACACTGAAGCTTTCTTT	CAISEPGFRGENTEAFF
NA	TRBV6-1	few	TRBJ1-5	TGTGCCAGCAGTGGGACAGTCCGGGAGGCCAATCAGCCCCAGCATTTT	CASSGTVREANQPQHF
NA	TRBV7-2	NA	TRBJ2-1	TGTGCCAGCAGCTTACAGGGGACCCTCCTCCCGGGCTACAATGAGCAGTTCTTC	CASSLQGTLLPGYNEQFF
TRBD1	TRBV5-1	NA	TRBJ2-2	TGCGCCAGCGGACAAACAGGGGGCGCGAACACCGGGGAGCTGTTTTTT	CASGQTGGANTGELFF
NA	TRBV9	NA	TRBJ2-5	TGTGCCAGCAGCCCACAGGGTGAGTCGGAGACCCAGTACTTC	CASSPQGESETQYF
TRBD2	TRBV6-5	NA	TRBJ2-2	TGTGCCAGCAGTCGCCTAGCGGGGGATGCCGGGGAGCTGTTTTTT	CASSRLAGDAGELFF
NA	TRBV5-1	NA	TRBJ2-7	TGCGCCAGCAGCTTGGGTCAGGGGGGTAGAAACGAGCAGTACTTC	CASSLGQGGRNEQYF
NA	TRBV7-6	NA	TRBJ1-3	TGTGCCAGCAGCCCCAGGGGAGTGAGCTCTGGAAACACCATATATTTT	CASSPRGVSSGNTIYF
NA	TRBV7-2	NA	TRBJ1-4	TGTGCCAGCAGCCTACAGGGCGAGAATGAAAAACTGTTTTTT	CASSLQGENEKLFF
NA	TRBV11-2	NA	TRBJ1-3	TGTGCCAGCAGCTTTCGCCCCAGGGAGGCCTTGGGGGACACCATATATTTT	CASSFRPREALGDTIYF
TRBD1	TRBV7-2	NA	TRBJ1-2	TGTGCCAGCAGCTTAGCTACAGGGGGCAACTATGGCTACACCTTC	CASSLATGGNYGYTF
NA	TRBV7-9	NA	TRBJ1-1	TGTGCCAGCAGCTTAGCGCCTAGGGGGGGAACTGAAGCTTTCTTT	CASSLAPRGGTEAFF
NA	TRBV19	NA	TRBJ1-2	TGTGCCACAAGTCGGGGAGCCCTTAACTATGGCTACACCTTC	CATSRGALNYGYTF
TRBD2	TRBV27	few	TRBJ2-3	TGTGCCAGCAGTTCGCACGGACTAGCGGGGACGCAGACAGATACGCAGTATTTT	CASSSHGLAGTQTDTQYF
TRBD1	TRBV3-1/TRBV3-2	NA	TRBJ2-1	TGTGCCAGCAGCACCCGGACAGGTAGCTCCTACAATGAGCAGTTCTTC	CASSTRTGSSYNEQFF
TRBD2	TRBV5-1	NA	TRBJ2-7	TGCGCCAGCAGCCCCCTTACTAGCGCCGGATCCTACGAGCAGTACTTC	CASSPLTSAGSYEQYF
NA	TRBV30	NA	TRBJ1-3	TGTGCCTGGAGTCTCCCGGCCTCCGGCGGGAACACCATATATTTT	CAWSLPASGGNTIYF
NA	TRBV28	once	TRBJ1-6	TGTGCCAGCAGCCCCCCTGGAGGGAACAATTCACCCCTCCACTTT	CASSPPGGNNSPLHF
NA	TRBV19	NA	TRBJ2-7	TGTGCCAGTAGTCAATCCAGCGGGGAGCAGTACTTC	CASSQSSGEQYF
TRBD1	TRBV24-1	NA	TRBJ2-2	TGTGCCACCAGAGGACAGGGTCTTACCGGGGAGCTGTTTTTT	CATRGQGLTGELFF
NA	TRBV4-1	NA	TRBJ2-3	TGCGCCAGCAGCCAAGAATATCCCACAGGATGGGCAGATACGCAGTATTTT	CASSQEYPTGWADTQYF
NA	TRBV6-5	NA	TRBJ1-1	TGTGCCAGCAGTTACGGGGGAGGAAACACTGAAGCTTTCTTT	CASSYGGGNTEAFF
NA	TRBV3-1/TRBV3-2	NA	TRBJ1-2	TGTGCCAGCAGCCCCGCAGGGGCCCGCTCCCATGGCTACACCTTC	CASSPAGARSHGYTF
NA	TRBV5-1	once	TRBJ1-1	TGCGCCAGCAGCTTGGCTAGCATGAACACTGAAGCTTTCTTT	CASSLASMNTEAFF
TRBD2	TRBV7-3	NA	TRBJ2-1	TGTGCCAGCAGCTCCCGGACTAGCGGGGGATTTAATGAGCAGTTCTTC	CASSSRTSGGFNEQFF
NA	TRBV7-2	NA	TRBJ1-3	TGTGCCAGCAGCTTGGAGGGAGGAAACACCATATATTTT	CASSLEGGNTIYF
TRBD1	TRBV19	NA	TRBJ1-1	TGTGCCAGTAGAGACAGGGGGCTCGTCTCGAACACTGAAGCTTTCTTT	CASRDRGLVSNTEAFF
NA	TRBV9	NA	TRBJ1-4	TGTGCCAGCAGCGTAGCGGCGGGGAATGAAAAACTGTTTTTT	CASSVAAGNEKLFF
NA	TRBV11-2	NA	TRBJ2-2	TGTGCCAGCAGCTTTTCGGGGGGGGAGCTGTTTTTT	CASSFSGGELFF
NA	TRBV7-9	NA	TRBJ1-4	TGTGCCAGCAGCTTAGTAACAGGGAATGTTGAAAAACTGTTTTTT	CASSLVTGNVEKLFF
NA	TRBV28	once	TRBJ1-2	TGTGCCAGCAGTTTTGCCACGGGGGGGGAACCCGTCTATGGCTACACCTTC	CASSFATGGEPVYGYTF
NA	TRBV9	NA	TRBJ2-7	TGTGCCAGCAGCGTCGGGGGTTCCTACGAGCAGTACTTC	CASSVGGSYEQYF
TRBD2	TRBV4-1	NA	TRBJ2-1	TGCGCCAGCAGCCAAGAAGGGTTAGCGGGGGTCAATGAGCAGTTCTTC	CASSQEGLAGVNEQFF
NA	TRBV12-3/TRBV12-4	NA	TRBJ2-2	TGTGCCAGCAGTTTCGACTTCACCGGGGAGCTGTTTTTT	CASSFDFTGELFF
TRBD2	TRBV24-1	NA	TRBJ2-5	TGTGCCACCGCCGCTAGCGGGGGGGCGGGGGAGACCCAGTACTTC	CATAASGGAGETQYF
TRBD2	TRBV29-1	NA	TRBJ2-3	TGCAGCGTTTCTCTTAGCGGGGGGGCCGGAGATACGCAGTATTTT	CSVSLSGGAGDTQYF
NA	TRBV6-4	NA	TRBJ2-2	TGTGCCAGCACCCCGGACAGAAACACCGGGGAGCTGTTTTTT	CASTPDRNTGELFF
TRBD2	TRBV5-1	NA	TRBJ2-2	TGCGCCAGCAGCTTGCGGGGGGGCGGTAACACCGGGGAGCTGTTTTTT	CASSLRGGGNTGELFF